This record concerns one T cell receptor (beta chain) sequence. The antigen remains undetermined. The sample comes from a study of OX40 agonist ivuxolimab in advanced cancers. For the study at large: Three individuals attained partial responses, comprising one hepatocellular carcinoma case and two cutaneous melanoma cases. Study observations and caveats: On average, CD8+ T cells had more expanded clones than CD4+.

The protocol was immunoSEQ multiplex PCR, while the TCRdb copy is restricted to in-frame clones and leaves out a portion. This table has about 58,000 clones, 80% to 90% appearing once. Sequenced material: CD4+ or CD8+ T cells sorted from blood, taken in a trial of the OX40 agonist ivuxolimab. The sequence was obtained from an adult with an advanced solid tumor such as melanoma, head and neck, liver or kidney cancer.

The CDR3 here is CASSLDRVPAGDTQYF. CDR3 in DNA: TGTGCCAGCAGTCTGGACAGGGTTCCAGCGGGAGATACGCAGTATTTT. The V and J genes are TRBV28 and TRBJ2-3; 8 nucleotides agree with TRBD1. The CDR3 spans 16 residues. In germline, CDR1 is MDHEN, CDR2 SYDVKM. After removal of 5 bases from V and 5 bases from J, the junction contained 12 bases not matched to a gene.